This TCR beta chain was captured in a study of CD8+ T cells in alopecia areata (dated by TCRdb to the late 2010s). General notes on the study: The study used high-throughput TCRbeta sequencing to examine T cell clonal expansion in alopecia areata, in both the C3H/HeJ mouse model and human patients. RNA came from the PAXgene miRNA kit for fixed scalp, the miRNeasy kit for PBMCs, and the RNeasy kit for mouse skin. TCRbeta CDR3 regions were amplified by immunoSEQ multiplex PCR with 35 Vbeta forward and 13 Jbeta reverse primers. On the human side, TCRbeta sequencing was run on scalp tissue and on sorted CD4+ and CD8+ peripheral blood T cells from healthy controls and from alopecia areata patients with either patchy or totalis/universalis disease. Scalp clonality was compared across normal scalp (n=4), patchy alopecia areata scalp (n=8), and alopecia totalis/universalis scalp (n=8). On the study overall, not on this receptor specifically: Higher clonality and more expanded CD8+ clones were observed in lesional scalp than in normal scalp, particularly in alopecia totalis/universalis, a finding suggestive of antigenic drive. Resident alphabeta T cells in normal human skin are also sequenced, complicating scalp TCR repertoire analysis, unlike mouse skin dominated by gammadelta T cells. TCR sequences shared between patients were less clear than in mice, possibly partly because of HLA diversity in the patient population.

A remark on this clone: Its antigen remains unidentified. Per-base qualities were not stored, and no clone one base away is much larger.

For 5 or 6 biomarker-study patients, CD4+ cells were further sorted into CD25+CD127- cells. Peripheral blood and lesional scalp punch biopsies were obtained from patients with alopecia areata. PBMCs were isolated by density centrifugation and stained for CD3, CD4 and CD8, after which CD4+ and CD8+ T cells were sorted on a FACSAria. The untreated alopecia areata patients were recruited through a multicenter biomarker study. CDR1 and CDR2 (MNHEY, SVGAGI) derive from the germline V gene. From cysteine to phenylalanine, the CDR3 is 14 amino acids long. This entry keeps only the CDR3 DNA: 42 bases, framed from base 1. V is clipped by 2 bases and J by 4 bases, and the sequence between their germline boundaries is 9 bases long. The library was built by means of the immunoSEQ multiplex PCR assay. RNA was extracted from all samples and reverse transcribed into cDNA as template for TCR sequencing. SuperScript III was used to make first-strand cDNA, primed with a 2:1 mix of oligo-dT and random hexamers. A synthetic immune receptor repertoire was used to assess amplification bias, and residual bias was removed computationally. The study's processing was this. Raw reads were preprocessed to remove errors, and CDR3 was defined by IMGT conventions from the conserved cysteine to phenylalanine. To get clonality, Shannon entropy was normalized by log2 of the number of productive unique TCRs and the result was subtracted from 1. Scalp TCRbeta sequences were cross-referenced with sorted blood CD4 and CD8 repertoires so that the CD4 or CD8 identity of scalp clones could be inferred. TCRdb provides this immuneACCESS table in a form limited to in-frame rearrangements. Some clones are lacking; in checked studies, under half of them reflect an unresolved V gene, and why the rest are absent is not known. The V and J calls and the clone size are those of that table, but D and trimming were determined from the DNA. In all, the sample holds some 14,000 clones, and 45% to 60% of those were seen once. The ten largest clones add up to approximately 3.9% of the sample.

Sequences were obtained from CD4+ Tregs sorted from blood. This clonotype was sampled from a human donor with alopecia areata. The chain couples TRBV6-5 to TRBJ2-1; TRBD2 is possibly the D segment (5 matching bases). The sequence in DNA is TGTGCCAGCAGTTACGCTAGCTTATACAATGAGCAGTTCTTC. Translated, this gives CASSYASLYNEQFF.